A selection of T cell receptor beta chains follows, all from one sample in a study of blood T cell repertoires in COVID-19. Data came from immunoSEQ multiplex PCR; TCRdb stores just in-frame clones and leaves some out. This repertoire shows about 160,000 clones, around 90% found once; its top ten account for approximately 2.2%. The sequencing input was peripheral blood. These receptors all stem from a man in his late teens or twenties with acute or convalescent COVID-19. Each CDR3 is given with its conserved first and last residue. Each record gives: V gene, J gene, D gene, CDR3 DNA, CDR3 protein. The D gene is left open where the match is weak.

v_call: TRBV10-1
j_call: TRBJ2-7
d_call: TRBD2
cdr3_nt: TGCGCCAGCAGCTATAGCGGGAATGCACGTGGGGAGCAGTACTTC
cdr3_aa: CASSYSGNARGEQYF

v_call: TRBV24-1
j_call: TRBJ2-1
d_call: TRBD1
cdr3_nt: TGTGCCACCAGTGACCCGGGACAGTCGGCATACAATGAGCAGTTCTTC
cdr3_aa: CATSDPGQSAYNEQFF

v_call: TRBV18
j_call: TRBJ2-1
d_call: TRBD2
cdr3_nt: TGTGCCAGCTCATCGGGACTAGCGAATGAGCAGTTCTTC
cdr3_aa: CASSSGLANEQFF

v_call: TRBV9
j_call: TRBJ1-2
d_call: TRBD1
cdr3_nt: TGTGCCAGCAGCGTAGACGGGACAGGGGGCCTTCTCAATGGCTACACCTTC
cdr3_aa: CASSVDGTGGLLNGYTF

v_call: TRBV5-1
j_call: TRBJ2-3
d_call: TRBD1
cdr3_nt: TGCGCCAGCAGCTTCGACAGGGCCGACACAGATACGCAGTATTTT
cdr3_aa: CASSFDRADTDTQYF

v_call: TRBV7-9
j_call: TRBJ1-1
d_call: TRBD1
cdr3_nt: TGTGCCAGCAGCACCCGGGACAGAGTCCTCCCCGCTGAAGTGTATACTGAAGCTTTCTTT
cdr3_aa: CASSTRDRVLPAEVYTEAFF

v_call: TRBV3-1/TRBV3-2
j_call: TRBJ1-5
d_call: .
cdr3_nt: TGTGCCAGCAGCCAAATGGCCCAGGCCGATCAGCCCCAGCATTTT
cdr3_aa: CASSQMAQADQPQHF

v_call: TRBV15
j_call: TRBJ2-1
d_call: TRBD1
cdr3_nt: TGTGCCACCAGCAGAGACGTTACCGGGACAGGGAGTTTAGAAGAGCAGTTCTTC
cdr3_aa: CATSRDVTGTGSLEEQFF

v_call: TRBV7-9
j_call: TRBJ1-1
d_call: .
cdr3_nt: TGTGCCAGCAGCTTAGTAAGAGGGAACACTGAAGCTTTCTTT
cdr3_aa: CASSLVRGNTEAFF

v_call: TRBV5-6
j_call: TRBJ1-5
d_call: .
cdr3_nt: TGTGCCAGCAGCTTACAGGGAGGGAGCAATCAGCCCCAGCATTTT
cdr3_aa: CASSLQGGSNQPQHF

v_call: TRBV10-1
j_call: TRBJ1-2
d_call: .
cdr3_nt: TGCGCCAGCAGTGAGTCCGGGGGCTATGGCTACACCTTC
cdr3_aa: CASSESGGYGYTF

v_call: TRBV5-5
j_call: TRBJ2-2
d_call: TRBD1
cdr3_nt: TGTGCCAGCAGCTCCTCAGGGGGACCAGGGGGCGTCGGCGGGGAGCTGTTTTTT
cdr3_aa: CASSSSGGPGGVGGELFF

v_call: TRBV5-1
j_call: TRBJ2-7
d_call: .
cdr3_nt: TGCGCCAGCCGACAGGAGAGCTCCTACGAGCAGTACTTC
cdr3_aa: CASRQESSYEQYF

v_call: TRBV10-2
j_call: TRBJ2-1
d_call: TRBD2
cdr3_nt: TGCGCCAGCAGTGAGTCTTCGCCCGGGACTAGCGGGAGGGCCGGTGAGCAGTTCTTC
cdr3_aa: CASSESSPGTSGRAGEQFF

v_call: TRBV25-1
j_call: TRBJ2-2
d_call: TRBD2
cdr3_nt: TGTGCCAGCAGAAAAAGCGGGGGGCCTCACACCGGGGAGCTGTTTTTT
cdr3_aa: CASRKSGGPHTGELFF

v_call: TRBV25-1
j_call: TRBJ2-1
d_call: .
cdr3_nt: TGTGCCAGCAGCCTACCCGGGTCCAACAATGAGCAGTTCTTC
cdr3_aa: CASSLPGSNNEQFF

v_call: TRBV5-6
j_call: TRBJ2-2
d_call: TRBD1
cdr3_nt: TGTGCCAGCAGACAGTACGGACAGGGGAGTACCGGGGAGCTGTTTTTT
cdr3_aa: CASRQYGQGSTGELFF

v_call: TRBV24-1
j_call: TRBJ2-3
d_call: .
cdr3_nt: TGTGCCACCATGTGTGTGGAACTAGGTGGCACAGATACGCAGTATTTT
cdr3_aa: CATMCVELGGTDTQYF

v_call: TRBV13
j_call: TRBJ2-5
d_call: .
cdr3_nt: TGTGCCAGCAGCCTGCCAAGGGGGGGGACTTCCCCCGGGACCCAGTACTTC
cdr3_aa: CASSLPRGGTSPGTQYF

v_call: TRBV29-1
j_call: TRBJ1-1
d_call: TRBD1
cdr3_nt: TGCAGCGTTGAAACGGGACAGGGGAACACTGAAGCTTTCTTT
cdr3_aa: CSVETGQGNTEAFF